The 30 T cell receptor beta chains in this list originate from one sample, sequenced in a study of response to subunit inactivated influenza vaccine. TCRdb passed the RT-PCR reads through MiXCR, listing each CDR3 protein once. The table records around 500,000 distinct CDR3 sequences, roughly 11% of them present only once. The sequencing used PBMCs from blood, collected about 6 weeks after vaccination. Receptors originate from a man in his fifties or sixties who received an inactivated influenza vaccine.

The CDR3 protein is CASSVGGGGTGELFF. The CDR3 DNA follows: TGTGCCAGCAGCGTCGGAGGGGGAGGGACCGGGGAGCTGTTTTTT. The chain couples TRBV9 to TRBJ2-2; maybe TRBD2 (7 bases). The germline gives CDR1 SGDLS, CDR2 YYNGEE. V lost 2 bases, J lost 5 bases, and 13 bases lay in between. CDR3 length: 15 residues.

V usage is TRBV2 and J usage is TRBJ1-4, with a weak D call TRBD1 (5 bases). Germline V gene data show CDR1 as SNHLY and CDR2 as FYNNEI. Deletions cut 3 bases from V and 3 bases from J, with 5 bases between. This CDR3 is built from 13 residues. The chain's CDR3 is CASSEGPNEKLFF. DNA for the CDR3: TGTGCCAGCAGTGAGGGGCCTAATGAAAAACTGTTTTTT.

This clonotype has at least ten counts. This chain joins TRBV10-3 and TRBJ1-6; tentative D call: TRBD1 (6 bases). The CDR3 has 13 residues. Germline loops: CDR1 ENHRY, CDR2 SYGVKD. V lost 10 bases to trimming and J lost 7 bases, with 14 bases between them. Here the CDR3 reads CATQTGMNSPLHF. CDR3 sequence (DNA): TGTGCCACCCAAACAGGGATGAATTCACCCCTCCACTTT.

This clonotype was found a few times. The CDR3 region has the DNA TGTGCCAGCAGTGAATTCGCGGACATACCTTTCACAGATACGCAGTATTTT. Protein product: CASSEFADIPFTDTQYF. This chain joins TRBV25-1 and TRBJ2-3, with D tentatively TRBD1 (5 bases). The germline gives CDR1 MGHDK, CDR2 SYGVNS. Trimming removed 1 base from V and 2 bases from J, with 16 bases in between. The CDR3 extends over 17 amino acids.

This clonotype was seen ten or more times. The V gene is TRBV28, the J gene TRBJ2-5, with TRBD1 matching over 7 bases. Germline assignment: CDR1 MDHEN and CDR2 SYDVKM. Trimming cost V 4 bases and J 2 bases; bases outside gene matches: 7. The CDR3 has 15 amino acids. The CDR3 spells CASSSARQGQETQYF. CDR3 bases: TGTGCCAGCAGTTCCGCACGACAGGGACAAGAGACCCAGTACTTC.

This clonotype was picked up a small number of times. The V call is TRBV20-1, the J call TRBJ1-1; D remains ambiguous. From germline, CDR1 is DFQATT and CDR2 SNEGSKA (reference sequence). V lost 7 bases and J lost 2, with 14 bases in between. The CDR3 totals 13 residues. CDR3 bases: TGCAGTGTCGGTTCGACATCTAACACTGAAGCTTTCTTT. Amino acid sequence: CSVGSTSNTEAFF.

The CDR3 DNA is TGTGCCATGGGCCCCGGGGGCTACGAGCAGTACTTC. Its protein is CAMGPGGYEQYF. This chain joins TRBV13 and TRBJ2-7; a weak D match, TRBD2 (6 bases). CDR3 length: 12 residues. The V end lost 10 bases, the J end lost 3 bases, and 13 bases lay between the germline ends. Per germline, CDR1 PRHDT and CDR2 FYEKMQ (reference sequence).

This clonotype has more than one count but fewer than ten. The chain is built from TRBV20-1 and TRBJ1-5; tentative D call: TRBD1 (5 bases). Germline CDR1 reads DFQATT; CDR2 reads SNEGSKA (reference sequence). V was trimmed by 0 bases and J by 7 bases, leaving 10 bases between them. The CDR3 is 13 residues long. The CDR3 here is CSAREQGEQPQHF. Written as DNA, the CDR3 is TGCAGTGCTAGAGAGCAGGGTGAACAGCCCCAGCATTTT.

In this sample, this clonotype turned up a few times. The chain is built from TRBV24-1 and TRBJ2-3; 8 nucleotides agree with TRBD2. V was clipped by 4 bases and J by 4 bases; unmatched bases: 9. The CDR3 contains 16 residues. Germline CDR1 is KGHDR and CDR2 is SFDVKD. CDR3 nucleotide sequence: TGTGCCACCAGTGACATTAGCGGGATAGGAGCAGATACGCAGTATTTT. The encoded protein is CATSDISGIGADTQYF.

The chain recombines TRBV7-6 with TRBJ2-1, with 8 nucleotides matching TRBD1. Germline V gene sequence: CDR1 SGHVS, CDR2 FNYEAQ. The CDR3 consists of 13 residues. The junction had 5 bases not matched to a gene; V was cut back by 4 bases and J by 9 bases. The chain's CDR3 is CASSWGQGAEQFF. CDR3 nucleotides: TGTGCCAGCAGCTGGGGGCAGGGGGCTGAGCAGTTCTTC.

The chain is built from TRBV4-1 and TRBJ1-2; D is perhaps TRBD1 (5 bases). Trimming stripped 1 base from V and 3 bases from J, with 9 bases between. Germline V CDR1 and CDR2: MGHRA, YSYEKL. The CDR3 spans 14 residues. CDR3 in DNA: TGCGCCAGCAGCCAAGGGATAGGGGACTATGGCTACACCTTC. Protein sequence: CASSQGIGDYGYTF.

This clonotype came up many times. V and J are TRBV29-1 and TRBJ2-3; TRBD1 aligns across 7 bases. Germline-derived CDR1 and CDR2 are SQVTM and ANQGSEA. The CDR3 consists of 13 residues. V was clipped by 7 bases and J by 5 bases; unmatched bases: 9. The CDR3 DNA follows: TGCAGCGCCTTTAAGGGGGCCGTAGATACGCAGTATTTT. It translates to CSAFKGAVDTQYF.

The chain recombines TRBV5-1 with TRBJ1-1; D ambiguous. The V end was cut by 1 base, the J end by 0 bases, with 16 bases between. This CDR3 contains 17 residues. Looked up from germline, CDR1 is SGHRS and CDR2 is YFSETQ. The CDR3 DNA is TGCGCCAGCAGCTTGAGGACGCGGGCATCGATGAACACTGAAGCTTTCTTT. It yields the protein CASSLRTRASMNTEAFF.

This clonotype was observed a few times. The rearrangement links TRBV15 to TRBJ1-2, with D unresolved. Germline CDR1 and CDR2: LNHNV and YYDKDF (reference sequence). The CDR3 spans 16 residues. V was trimmed by 0 bases and J by 0 bases, leaving 11 bases between them. The CDR3 DNA reads as TGTGCCACCAGCAGAGACCGTCTTCTCTCTAACTATGGCTACACCTTC. Protein product: CATSRDRLLSNYGYTF.

At least ten counts were recorded for this clonotype. The V and J genes are TRBV5-5 and TRBJ2-7, with D perhaps matching TRBD1 (6 bases). This CDR3 has 14 amino acids. Germline CDR1 and CDR2: SGHKS and YYEKEE (reference sequence). V dropped 2 bases and J dropped 0 bases, with 9 bases sitting between them. CDR3: CASSLLDSSYEQYF. DNA for the CDR3: TGTGCCAGCAGCTTATTGGACAGCTCCTACGAGCAGTACTTC.

The CDR3 region is CASSPTNSNQPQHF. The CDR3, as DNA: TGTGCCAGCAGTCCCACTAATAGCAATCAGCCCCAGCATTTT. V usage is TRBV28 and J usage is TRBJ1-5; D not certain. Germline CDR1 reads MDHEN; CDR2 reads SYDVKM. The V end lost 5 bases, the J end lost 0 bases, and 8 bases lay between the germline ends. The CDR3 extends over 14 amino acids. The full variable domain, in which reference TRBV28 and TRBJ1-5 provide the parts outside the CDR3, is DVKVTQSSRYLVKRTGEKVFLECVQDMDHENMFWYRQDPGLGLRLIYFSYDVKMKEKGDIPEGYSVSREKKERFSLILESASTNQTSMYLCASSPTNSNQPQHFGDGTRLSIL.

The genes are TRBV3-1 and TRBJ2-2; D is ambiguous. The germline gives CDR1 LGHDT, CDR2 YNNKEL (reference sequence). This CDR3 spans 18 amino acids. Trimming pared 0 bases from V and 6 bases from J, leaving 20 bases between. The CDR3: CASSQDLRRPLGSGELFF. CDR3 nucleotide sequence: TGTGCCAGCAGCCAAGATCTGAGGCGTCCCTTGGGGTCCGGGGAGCTGTTTTTT.

CDR3 loop: CASSETGLGQPQHF. CDR3 bases: TGTGCCAGCAGTGAAACAGGGTTGGGCCAGCCCCAGCATTTT. The V call is TRBV25-1, the J call TRBJ1-5; perhaps TRBD1 as D (6 bases). Germline V CDR1 and CDR2: MGHDK, SYGVNS. The CDR3 loop spans 14 amino acids. With 2 bases removed from V and 7 bases from J, the gap between germline ends came to 12 bases.

This clonotype was found a few times. The rearrangement links TRBV9 to TRBJ2-3; D not certain. Trimming stripped 4 bases from V and 0 bases from J, with 9 bases between. The CDR3 loop spans 14 amino acids. Germline values: CDR1 SGDLS, CDR2 YYNGEE. The CDR3 is CASSIDLSTDTQYF. The CDR3 coding sequence is TGTGCCAGCAGCATCGATCTAAGCACAGATACGCAGTATTTT.

V usage is TRBV5-5 and J usage is TRBJ2-1; D is ambiguous. CDR1 SGHKS and CDR2 YYEKEE come from the germline V gene (reference sequence). V gave up 0 bases and J gave up 5 bases, with 18 bases separating them. The CDR3 runs to 17 residues. The CDR3 loop reads CASSLVRFARQDNEQFF. The CDR3 region has the DNA TGTGCCAGCAGCTTGGTTCGTTTTGCGAGGCAGGACAATGAGCAGTTCTTC.

This clonotype turned up a few times. V is TRBV12-3 or TRBV12-4 and J is TRBJ1-1; TRBD1 matches 12 bases. The V gene end was trimmed by 3 bases and the J gene end by 10 bases; junction bases not matched to a gene: 9. CDR3 length equals 15 residues. CDR3: CASSFSGTGGSGAFF. As DNA, the CDR3 is TGTGCCAGCAGTTTTAGCGGGACAGGGGGCTCAGGAGCTTTCTTT.

There are many counts of this clonotype. The rearrangement links TRBV3-2 to TRBJ1-6. TRBV3-2 corresponds to a pseudogene. The CDR3 spans 19 residues. The CDR3, as DNA: TGTGCCAGCAGCCAAGATTTAGTACAGTCGAGCTCCTATAATTCACCCCTCCACTTT. It is translated as CASSQDLVQSSSYNSPLHF.

A few counts support this clonotype. The chain joins TRBV6-2 or TRBV6-3 to TRBJ1-1; D unresolved. The CDR3 runs to 13 residues. CDR1 MNHEY and CDR2 SVGEGT come from the germline V gene. Trimming took 5 bases from V and 8 from J, leaving 15 bases between them. The CDR3 DNA reads as TGTGCCAGCAGTGACCCCTGGGCGTCGGAAGCTTTCTTT. Translating gives CASSDPWASEAFF.

This clonotype was picked up many times. The chain combines TRBV20-1 with TRBJ2-1; TRBD1 matches 8 bases. The V and J ends lost 3 bases and 6 bases, in that order; junction bases with no gene match: 10. Germline values: CDR1 DFQATT, CDR2 SNEGSKA (reference sequence). This CDR3 is built from 15 residues. The CDR3 region is CSASPGTGDLNEQFF. Here the CDR3 DNA reads TGCAGTGCTAGCCCCGGGACAGGTGACCTCAATGAGCAGTTCTTC.

CDR3 DNA: TGTGCCAGCGGACCGGACAGACGCATCAACTATGGCTACACCTTC. Translating gives CASGPDRRINYGYTF. The chain uses TRBV5-6 and TRBJ1-2; possibly TRBD1 for D (6 bases). Germline CDR1 and CDR2: SGHDT and YYEEEE. The CDR3 loop spans 15 amino acids. V was shortened by 7 bases and J by 2 bases, with 18 bases between the two germline ends.

The chain combines TRBV24-1 with TRBJ2-3; 9 bases map to TRBD1. The V gene's germline CDR1 is KGHDR and CDR2 SFDVKD. Trimming at V came to 1 base and at J to 0 bases, leaving 4 bases not matched to a gene. The CDR3 sequence is 17 residues long. CDR3 residues: CATSDLSGTGSTDTQYF. The CDR3 DNA sequence: TGTGCCACCAGTGATTTATCAGGGACAGGGAGCACAGATACGCAGTATTTT.

The V gene is TRBV6-1, the J gene TRBJ1-2; D possibly corresponds to TRBD1 (6 bases). The V end was cut by 6 bases, the J end by 4 bases, with 24 bases between. The CDR3 extends over 17 amino acids. Germline lookup yields CDR1 MNHNS and CDR2 SASEGT. The CDR3 sequence is CASRSSGHPSGGYGYTF. The CDR3 nucleotides are TGTGCCAGCAGAAGTTCGGGACACCCATCGGGGGGCTATGGCTACACCTTC.

V and J are TRBV12-3 or TRBV12-4 and TRBJ2-5, with TRBD2 matching 8 bases. This CDR3 spans 15 amino acids. V was clipped by 5 bases and J by 5 bases; unmatched bases: 10. CDR3: CASSRNLAGRETQYF. Written as DNA, the CDR3 is TGTGCCAGCAGTCGGAACTTAGCGGGAAGGGAGACCCAGTACTTC.

Comment on this clonotype: A read error may produce the germline difference seen at one junction end. The CDR3 region is CASSFSGTSGGAYGQYF. The CDR3, as DNA: TGTGCCAGCAGCTTCTCCGGGACTAGCGGGGGGGCGTACGGGCAGTACTTC. The chain is built from TRBV11-2 and TRBJ2-7, with TRBD2 matching 16 bases. The CDR3 is made up of 17 amino acids. Looked up from germline, CDR1 is SGHAT and CDR2 is FQNNGV.

The chain uses TRBV5-1 and TRBJ2-3; D gene uncertain. Germline CDR1 is SGHRS and CDR2 is YFSETQ. CDR3 length: 15 residues. Trimming stripped 0 bases from V and 2 bases from J, with 10 bases between. CDR3 residues: CASSLEIVSTDTQYF. In DNA, the CDR3 is TGCGCCAGCAGCTTGGAAATCGTATCCACAGATACGCAGTATTTT.